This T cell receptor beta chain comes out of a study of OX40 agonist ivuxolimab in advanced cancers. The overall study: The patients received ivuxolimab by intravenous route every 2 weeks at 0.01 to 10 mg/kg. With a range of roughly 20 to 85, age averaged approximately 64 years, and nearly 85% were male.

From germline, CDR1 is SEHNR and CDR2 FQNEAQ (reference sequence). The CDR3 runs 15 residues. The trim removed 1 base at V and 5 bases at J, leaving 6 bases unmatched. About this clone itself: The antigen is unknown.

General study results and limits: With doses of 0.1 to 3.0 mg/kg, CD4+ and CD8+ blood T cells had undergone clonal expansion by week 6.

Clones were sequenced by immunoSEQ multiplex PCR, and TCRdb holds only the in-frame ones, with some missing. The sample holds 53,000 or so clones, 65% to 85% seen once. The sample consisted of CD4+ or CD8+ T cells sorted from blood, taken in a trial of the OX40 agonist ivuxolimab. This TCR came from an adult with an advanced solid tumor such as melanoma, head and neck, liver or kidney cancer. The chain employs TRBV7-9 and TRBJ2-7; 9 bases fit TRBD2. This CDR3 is CASSLGSGRENEQYF. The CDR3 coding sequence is TGTGCCAGCAGCTTAGGTAGCGGGAGAGAAAACGAGCAGTACTTC.